This is a list of T cell receptor beta chains from one sample in a study of CD8 T cells in Susac syndrome. TCRdb analysed the immunoSEQ multiplex PCR reads with MiXCR anew, one entry per CDR3 protein. The sample records 250,000 to 300,000 distinct CDR3 sequences, approximately 81% being singletons. The sample was CD8+ T cells from PBMCs. Receptors were obtained from a human donor with multiple sclerosis. The CDR3 runs from the conserved cysteine through the conserved F or W. The D gene is left open where the match is weak. Clone size is not always given. Where it is, it says once, few, many or a class for expanded clones.

D gene: TRBD2; clone size: .; J gene: TRBJ2-3; V gene: TRBV29-1; CDR3 DNA: TGCAGCGTTGGGGGGGGGAGCACAGATACGCAGTATTTT; CDR3 protein: CSVGGGSTDTQYF
D gene: .; clone size: .; J gene: TRBJ2-2; V gene: TRBV14; CDR3 DNA: TGTGCCAGCAGCCAAGGATCTCTTAACACCGGGGAGCTGTTTTTT; CDR3 protein: CASSQGSLNTGELFF
D gene: .; clone size: .; J gene: TRBJ1-1; V gene: TRBV5-1; CDR3 DNA: TGCGCCAGCAGCTTGAACGGGGGATCCTCTGAAGCTTTCTTT; CDR3 protein: CASSLNGGSSEAFF
D gene: .; clone size: few; J gene: TRBJ1-5; V gene: TRBV9; CDR3 DNA: TGTGCCAGCAGCGTAGGAGGGGTCGGTCAGCCCCAGCATTTT; CDR3 protein: CASSVGGVGQPQHF
D gene: .; clone size: .; J gene: TRBJ2-1; V gene: TRBV6-4; CDR3 DNA: TGTGCCAGCAGTGACGAGGGGAATGAGCAGTTCTTC; CDR3 protein: CASSDEGNEQFF
D gene: .; clone size: .; J gene: TRBJ2-4; V gene: TRBV28; CDR3 DNA: TGTGCCAGCAGTTTAGTACGGATGCCTCTAGCCAAAAACATTCAGTACTTC; CDR3 protein: CASSLVRMPLAKNIQYF
D gene: .; clone size: .; J gene: TRBJ2-5; V gene: TRBV30; CDR3 DNA: TGTGCCTGGAGCGGTCCCATGGAGACCCAGTACTTC; CDR3 protein: CAWSGPMETQYF
D gene: .; clone size: .; J gene: TRBJ2-7; V gene: TRBV7-9; CDR3 DNA: TGTGCCAGCAGCTTAGCGCGGGGCTCCAGGAGCGAGCAGTACTTC; CDR3 protein: CASSLARGSRSEQYF
D gene: TRBD2; clone size: few; J gene: TRBJ2-7; V gene: TRBV2; CDR3 DNA: TGTGCCAGCAGCTCTACCGGGAGGGAGGACGAGCAGTACTTC; CDR3 protein: CASSSTGREDEQYF
D gene: .; clone size: .; J gene: TRBJ1-5; V gene: TRBV5-5; CDR3 DNA: TGTGCCAGCAGCTTGGTAGAAAATCAGCCCCAGCATTTT; CDR3 protein: CASSLVENQPQHF
D gene: TRBD2; clone size: .; J gene: TRBJ2-1; V gene: TRBV9; CDR3 DNA: TGTGCCAGCAGCGATCCGGGACTAGCGGGAGTTGCCAATGAGCAGTTCTTC; CDR3 protein: CASSDPGLAGVANEQFF
D gene: .; clone size: .; J gene: TRBJ1-1; V gene: TRBV11-2; CDR3 DNA: TGTGCCACCCAAATGAGCGACAGTAAAGCTTTCTTT; CDR3 protein: CATQMSDSKAFF
D gene: .; clone size: .; J gene: TRBJ2-5; V gene: TRBV7-9; CDR3 DNA: TGTGCCAGCAGCTTGAGGGTAGGGGATCTGCCCCAAGAGACCCAGTACTTC; CDR3 protein: CASSLRVGDLPQETQYF
D gene: TRBD1; clone size: .; J gene: TRBJ2-5; V gene: TRBV29-1; CDR3 DNA: TGCAGCGTCCACTCCGGGACAGACCAGGGGACCCAGTACTTC; CDR3 protein: CSVHSGTDQGTQYF
D gene: .; clone size: .; J gene: TRBJ2-1; V gene: TRBV5-4; CDR3 DNA: TGTGCCAGCAGCTTTATCAGTGAGCAGTTCTTC; CDR3 protein: CASSFISEQFF
D gene: .; clone size: .; J gene: TRBJ2-5; V gene: TRBV28; CDR3 DNA: TGTGCCAGCAGTTTAAAACCCGGCAGGGGAGGAGAGACCCAGTACTTC; CDR3 protein: CASSLKPGRGGETQYF
D gene: .; clone size: .; J gene: TRBJ2-4; V gene: TRBV12-3/TRBV12-4; CDR3 DNA: TGTGCCAGCACTCTGACAGAGGAGAACATTCAGTACTTC; CDR3 protein: CASTLTEENIQYF
D gene: .; clone size: .; J gene: TRBJ2-2; V gene: TRBV5-6; CDR3 DNA: TGTGCCAGCAGCTTGGGGCGGGACACCGGGGAGCTGTTTTTT; CDR3 protein: CASSLGRDTGELFF
D gene: .; clone size: .; J gene: TRBJ2-3; V gene: TRBV10-3; CDR3 DNA: TGTGCCATCAAAGTGCAGGGAGATACGCAGTATTTT; CDR3 protein: CAIKVQGDTQYF
D gene: .; clone size: .; J gene: TRBJ2-7; V gene: TRBV9; CDR3 DNA: TGTGCCAGCAGCGTAGAAAGTGTAGGGAGGCCCTACGAACAGTACTTC; CDR3 protein: CASSVESVGRPYEQYF
D gene: .; clone size: .; J gene: TRBJ1-2; V gene: TRBV2; CDR3 DNA: TGTGCCAGCAGTGAAGGCAGGGTAGCGGATGGCTACACCTTC; CDR3 protein: CASSEGRVADGYTF
D gene: TRBD1; clone size: .; J gene: TRBJ1-2; V gene: TRBV29-1; CDR3 DNA: TGCAGCTTTTGGACAGGGGATGGCTACACCTTC; CDR3 protein: CSFWTGDGYTF
D gene: .; clone size: .; J gene: TRBJ2-7; V gene: TRBV30; CDR3 DNA: TGTGCCTGGAGTGTACTCCTTCCGGGTTCTAGCGCGAAAGCCTACGAGCAGTACTTC; CDR3 protein: CAWSVLLPGSSAKAYEQYF
D gene: .; clone size: few; J gene: TRBJ1-5; V gene: TRBV24-1; CDR3 DNA: TGTGCCACCAGTGATTCGGAGGGCATGGGTCAGCCCCAGCATTTT; CDR3 protein: CATSDSEGMGQPQHF
D gene: TRBD2; clone size: few; J gene: TRBJ2-1; V gene: TRBV9; CDR3 DNA: TGTGCCAGCAGCGTGGGGGGGAGTCAGGACAATGAGCAGTTCTTC; CDR3 protein: CASSVGGSQDNEQFF
D gene: .; clone size: .; J gene: TRBJ1-1; V gene: TRBV19; CDR3 DNA: TGTGCCAGTAGTACCCAGACACCCAACGCTGAAGCTTTCTTT; CDR3 protein: CASSTQTPNAEAFF
D gene: .; clone size: once; J gene: TRBJ2-1; V gene: TRBV5-5; CDR3 DNA: TGTGCCAGCAGCTTGGGTACAGGGAAGTTCAACAATGAGCAGTTCTTC; CDR3 protein: CASSLGTGKFNNEQFF
D gene: .; clone size: once; J gene: TRBJ2-2; V gene: TRBV7-9; CDR3 DNA: TGTGCCAGCAGCTTAGCCCGCAGAACGAACACCGGGGAGCTGTTTTTT; CDR3 protein: CASSLARRTNTGELFF
D gene: .; clone size: .; J gene: TRBJ2-3; V gene: TRBV6-5; CDR3 DNA: TGTGCCAGCAGCGCAGGGGACGGGACAGATACGCAGTATTTT; CDR3 protein: CASSAGDGTDTQYF
D gene: TRBD2; clone size: once; J gene: TRBJ2-5; V gene: TRBV6-5; CDR3 DNA: TGTGCCAGCAGTTACTCGGGGACTAGCGGGGGGACCCAGTACTTC; CDR3 protein: CASSYSGTSGGTQYF
D gene: .; clone size: .; J gene: TRBJ2-3; V gene: TRBV11-2; CDR3 DNA: TGTGCCAGCAGCTTAGTTCCTAGCGCAGATACGCAGTATTTT; CDR3 protein: CASSLVPSADTQYF
D gene: .; clone size: few; J gene: TRBJ1-1; V gene: TRBV12-3/TRBV12-4; CDR3 DNA: TGTGCCAGCCTGGGACCGTCCATGAACACTGAAGCTTTCTTT; CDR3 protein: CASLGPSMNTEAFF
D gene: .; clone size: few; J gene: TRBJ2-7; V gene: TRBV27; CDR3 DNA: TGTGCCAGCAGTTTATTGGGGCAGACCGCCTACGAGCAGTACTTC; CDR3 protein: CASSLLGQTAYEQYF
D gene: TRBD1; clone size: .; J gene: TRBJ1-1; V gene: TRBV20-1; CDR3 DNA: TGCAGTGCTAGTAATGGGACAGTAACTGAAGCTTTCTTT; CDR3 protein: CSASNGTVTEAFF
D gene: TRBD1; clone size: .; J gene: TRBJ2-7; V gene: TRBV7-9; CDR3 DNA: TGTGCCAGCAGCGTACTAGGTGGGGACAGGGAACACGAGCAGTACTTC; CDR3 protein: CASSVLGGDREHEQYF
D gene: TRBD1; clone size: once; J gene: TRBJ2-2; V gene: TRBV29-1; CDR3 DNA: TGCAGCGTTGACCCACGGGACAGGGGTGAATCTATCGGGGAGCTGTTTTTT; CDR3 protein: CSVDPRDRGESIGELFF
D gene: TRBD1; clone size: .; J gene: TRBJ1-1; V gene: TRBV7-3; CDR3 DNA: TGTGCCAGCAGCTTAGGGGTGGACAGGAGAGGAGGGAACACTGAAGCTTTCTTT; CDR3 protein: CASSLGVDRRGGNTEAFF
D gene: TRBD2; clone size: .; J gene: TRBJ2-1; V gene: TRBV4-2; CDR3 DNA: TGTGCCAGCAGCCAAGTAGGGGAGGGCCGGTCCAATGAGCAGTTCTTC; CDR3 protein: CASSQVGEGRSNEQFF
D gene: TRBD2; clone size: .; J gene: TRBJ2-5; V gene: TRBV20-1; CDR3 DNA: TGCAGTGCTAGGCCCCGGCGACGCGGGAGGGCCCAAGAGACCCAGTACTTC; CDR3 protein: CSARPRRRGRAQETQYF
D gene: .; clone size: .; J gene: TRBJ2-2; V gene: TRBV7-8; CDR3 DNA: TGTGCCAGCAGCGCCGACTGGGGGGAACCCGGGGAGCTGTTTTTT; CDR3 protein: CASSADWGEPGELFF
D gene: .; clone size: .; J gene: TRBJ2-4; V gene: TRBV27; CDR3 DNA: TGTGCCAGCAGCCTAACCGTAGCCAAAAACATTCAGTACTTC; CDR3 protein: CASSLTVAKNIQYF
D gene: .; clone size: few; J gene: TRBJ2-7; V gene: TRBV25-1; CDR3 DNA: TGTGCCAGCAGTGAAAGGGTCGGCAGGACCTACGAGCAGTACTTC; CDR3 protein: CASSERVGRTYEQYF
D gene: TRBD1; clone size: once; J gene: TRBJ1-2; V gene: TRBV5-1; CDR3 DNA: TGCGCCAGCAGCCACATTAGGGGGACAGGGGCCTATGGCTACACCTTC; CDR3 protein: CASSHIRGTGAYGYTF
D gene: .; clone size: .; J gene: TRBJ2-2; V gene: TRBV7-9; CDR3 DNA: TGTGCCAGCAGCTCGCGCCCCGGGCGGGCCGGGGAGCTGTTTTTT; CDR3 protein: CASSSRPGRAGELFF
D gene: TRBD2; clone size: few; J gene: TRBJ2-7; V gene: TRBV6-1; CDR3 DNA: TGTGCCAGCAGTGCAGGACTAGCGCTCGAGCAGTACTTC; CDR3 protein: CASSAGLALEQYF
D gene: TRBD1; clone size: .; J gene: TRBJ2-7; V gene: TRBV20-1; CDR3 DNA: TGCAGTGCCCTCGGGACAGGGGCCCCCTACGAGCAGTACTTC; CDR3 protein: CSALGTGAPYEQYF
D gene: .; clone size: once; J gene: TRBJ1-1; V gene: TRBV14; CDR3 DNA: TGTGCCAGCAGCCAAGACCCGTATAGGGCGTTGTACACTGAAGCTTTCTTT; CDR3 protein: CASSQDPYRALYTEAFF
D gene: .; clone size: .; J gene: TRBJ2-7; V gene: TRBV2; CDR3 DNA: TGTGCCAGCACCCCCATTGAACGGGAGTTAAGCGAGCAGTACTTC; CDR3 protein: CASTPIERELSEQYF
D gene: TRBD2; clone size: .; J gene: TRBJ2-7; V gene: TRBV5-8; CDR3 DNA: TGTGCCAGCACCCTAGAACGATGGACTAGCGGGACTGTCGAGCAGTACTTC; CDR3 protein: CASTLERWTSGTVEQYF
D gene: TRBD2; clone size: few; J gene: TRBJ2-1; V gene: TRBV9; CDR3 DNA: TGTGCCAGCAGCGTAGTAGCTAGAGGCGGGGGTGAGCAGTTCTTC; CDR3 protein: CASSVVARGGGEQFF
D gene: .; clone size: .; J gene: TRBJ2-7; V gene: TRBV9; CDR3 DNA: TGTGCCAGCAGCGTTACTCCCTCCTACGAGCAGTACTTC; CDR3 protein: CASSVTPSYEQYF
D gene: TRBD2; clone size: few; J gene: TRBJ2-7; V gene: TRBV19; CDR3 DNA: TGTGCCAGTAGTCCTAGCGGGAGCTACGAGCAGTACTTC; CDR3 protein: CASSPSGSYEQYF
D gene: .; clone size: .; J gene: TRBJ2-1; V gene: TRBV7-2; CDR3 DNA: TGTGCCAGCAGCTTAAGGGACCTCCACTCCTACAATGAGCAGTTCTTC; CDR3 protein: CASSLRDLHSYNEQFF
D gene: .; clone size: .; J gene: TRBJ1-3; V gene: TRBV6-1; CDR3 DNA: TGTGCCAGCAGTGAAAGGGGACAAGGCTCTGGAAACACCATATATTTT; CDR3 protein: CASSERGQGSGNTIYF
D gene: .; clone size: .; J gene: TRBJ1-1; V gene: TRBV4-1; CDR3 DNA: TGCGCCAGCAGCCAAGTTTTAGGCGGAAACACTGAAGCTTTCTTT; CDR3 protein: CASSQVLGGNTEAFF